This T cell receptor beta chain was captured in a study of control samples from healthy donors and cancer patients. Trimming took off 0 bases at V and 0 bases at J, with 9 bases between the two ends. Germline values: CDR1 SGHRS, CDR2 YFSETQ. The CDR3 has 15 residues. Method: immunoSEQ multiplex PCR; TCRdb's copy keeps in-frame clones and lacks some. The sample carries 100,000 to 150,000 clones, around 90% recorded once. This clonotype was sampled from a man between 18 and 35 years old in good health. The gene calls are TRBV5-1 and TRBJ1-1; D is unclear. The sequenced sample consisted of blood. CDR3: CASSLVGTLNTEAFF. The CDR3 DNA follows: TGCGCCAGCAGCTTGGTCGGCACCTTGAACACTGAAGCTTTCTTT.